This T cell receptor beta chain emerged from a study of shared clonotypes between healthy human individuals. As regards this clone: Its target is unknown.

A deep-level run was used for the assay. Sequencing was performed with immunoSEQ multiplex PCR; in TCRdb, only in-frame clones are kept and a portion is missing. This sample has 2 million or so clones, with 90% to 95% found just once. Findings and limits, study-wide: The study generally estimated greater richness for naive than memory subsets.

V lost 2 bases and J lost 0, with 10 bases in between. CDR1 is MNHNS, CDR2 SASEGT, per germline. The CDR3 totals 15 residues. The sequencing input was naive CD4+ T cells sorted from blood. Sample subset: CD45RA+ positively selected. The chain joins TRBV6-1 to TRBJ1-2, with unresolved D. This TCR derives from a man between 18 and 29 years old in good health. The CDR3 DNA reads as TGTGCCAGCAGTGAATTGGGCAATACTAACTATGGCTACACCTTC. Translating gives CASSELGNTNYGYTF.